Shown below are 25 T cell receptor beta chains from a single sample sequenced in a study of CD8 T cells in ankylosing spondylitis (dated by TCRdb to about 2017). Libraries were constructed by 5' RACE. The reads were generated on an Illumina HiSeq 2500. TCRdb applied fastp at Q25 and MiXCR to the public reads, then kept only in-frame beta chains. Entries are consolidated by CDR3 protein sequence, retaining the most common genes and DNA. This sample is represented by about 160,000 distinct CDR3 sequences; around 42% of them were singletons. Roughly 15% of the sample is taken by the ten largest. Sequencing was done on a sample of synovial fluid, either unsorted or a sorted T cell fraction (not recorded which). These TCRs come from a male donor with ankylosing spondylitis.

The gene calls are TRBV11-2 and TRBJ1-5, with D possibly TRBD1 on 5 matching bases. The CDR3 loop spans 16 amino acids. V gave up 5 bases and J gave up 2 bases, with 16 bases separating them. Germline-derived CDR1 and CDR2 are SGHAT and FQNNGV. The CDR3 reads CASSPAGREGNQPQHF. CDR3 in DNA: TGTGCCAGCAGCCCCGCGGGGCGCGAGGGCAATCAGCCCCAGCATTTT.

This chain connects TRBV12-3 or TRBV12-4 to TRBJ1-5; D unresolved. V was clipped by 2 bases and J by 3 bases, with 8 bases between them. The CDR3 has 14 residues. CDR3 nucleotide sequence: TGTGCCAGCAGTTTAAGAGCATACAATCAGCCCCAGCATTTT. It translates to CASSLRAYNQPQHF.

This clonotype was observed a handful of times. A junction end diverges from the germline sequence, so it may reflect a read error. CDR3 sequence (DNA): TGTGCCAGCAGCTTAGTAAACTGGGACAGTAAAGAGACCCAGCACTTC. It specifies CASSLVNWDSKETQHF. The V and J genes are TRBV7-9 and TRBJ2-5, with 7 nucleotides matching TRBD1. CDR1 is SEHNR, CDR2 FQNEAQ, per germline (reference sequence). The CDR3 extends over 16 amino acids.

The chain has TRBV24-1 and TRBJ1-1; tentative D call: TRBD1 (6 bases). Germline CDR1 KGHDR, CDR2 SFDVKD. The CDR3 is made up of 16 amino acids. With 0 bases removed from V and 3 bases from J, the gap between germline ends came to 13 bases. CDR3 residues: CATSDLRDRSDTEAFF. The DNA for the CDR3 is TGTGCCACCAGTGATTTGCGTGACAGGTCGGACACTGAAGCTTTCTTT.

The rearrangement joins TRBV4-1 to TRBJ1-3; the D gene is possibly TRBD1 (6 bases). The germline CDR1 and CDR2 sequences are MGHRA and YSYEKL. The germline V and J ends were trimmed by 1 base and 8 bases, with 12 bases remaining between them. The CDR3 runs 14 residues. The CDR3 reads CASSQAAGDDTIYF. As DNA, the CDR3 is TGCGCCAGCAGCCAAGCAGCAGGGGATGACACCATATATTTT.

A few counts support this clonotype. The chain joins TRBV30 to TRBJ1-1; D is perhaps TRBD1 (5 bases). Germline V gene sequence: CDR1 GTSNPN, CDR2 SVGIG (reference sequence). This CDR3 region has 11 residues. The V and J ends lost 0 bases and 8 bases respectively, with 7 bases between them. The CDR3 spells CAWSVAGEAFF. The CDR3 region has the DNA TGTGCCTGGAGTGTAGCAGGGGAAGCTTTCTTT.

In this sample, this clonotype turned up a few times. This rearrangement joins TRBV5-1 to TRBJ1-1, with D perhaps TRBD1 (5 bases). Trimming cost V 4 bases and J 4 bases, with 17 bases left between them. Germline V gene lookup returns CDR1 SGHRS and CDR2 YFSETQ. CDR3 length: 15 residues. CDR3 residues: CASSEFGTSITEAFF. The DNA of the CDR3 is TGCGCCAGCAGCGAGTTCGGGACGTCTATCACTGAAGCTTTCTTT. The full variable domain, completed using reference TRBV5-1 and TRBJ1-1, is KAGVTQTPRYLIKTRGQQVTLSCSPISGHRSVSWYQQTPGQGLQFLFEYFSETQRNKGNFPGRFSGRQFSNSRSEMNVSTLELGDSALYLCASSEFGTSITEAFFGQGTRLTVV.

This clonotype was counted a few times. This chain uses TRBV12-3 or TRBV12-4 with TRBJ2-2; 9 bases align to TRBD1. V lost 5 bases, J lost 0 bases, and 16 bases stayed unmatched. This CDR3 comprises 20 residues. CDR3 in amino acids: CASSPPPPGTGYANTGELFF. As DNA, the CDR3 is TGTGCCAGCAGTCCTCCCCCGCCCGGGACAGGGTACGCGAACACCGGGGAGCTGTTTTTT.

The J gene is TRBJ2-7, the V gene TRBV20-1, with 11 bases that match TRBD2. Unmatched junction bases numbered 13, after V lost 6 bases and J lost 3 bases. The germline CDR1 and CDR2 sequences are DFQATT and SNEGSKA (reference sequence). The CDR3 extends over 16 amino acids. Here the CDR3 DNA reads TGCAGTGCCTCTCCACTAGCGGGAGTAGGAGACTACGAGCAGTACTTC. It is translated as CSASPLAGVGDYEQYF.

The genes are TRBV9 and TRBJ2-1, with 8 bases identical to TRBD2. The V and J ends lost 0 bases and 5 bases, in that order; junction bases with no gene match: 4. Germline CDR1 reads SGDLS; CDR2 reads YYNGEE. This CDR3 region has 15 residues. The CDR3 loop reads CASSVASGSHNEQFF. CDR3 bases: TGTGCCAGCAGCGTAGCGAGCGGGAGTCACAATGAGCAGTTCTTC.

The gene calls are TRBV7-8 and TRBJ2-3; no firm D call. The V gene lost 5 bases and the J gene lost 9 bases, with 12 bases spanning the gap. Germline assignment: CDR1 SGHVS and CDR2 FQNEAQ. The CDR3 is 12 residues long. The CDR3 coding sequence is TGTGCCAGCAGCCGGACCTGGAGAACGCAGTATTTT. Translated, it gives CASSRTWRTQYF.

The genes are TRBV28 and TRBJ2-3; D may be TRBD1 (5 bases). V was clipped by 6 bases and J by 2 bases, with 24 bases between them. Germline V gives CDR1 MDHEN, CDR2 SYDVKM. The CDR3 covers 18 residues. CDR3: CASSTLVVGPDLTDTQYF. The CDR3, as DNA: TGTGCCAGCAGCACCCTCGTAGTGGGGCCGGACCTCACAGATACGCAGTATTTT.

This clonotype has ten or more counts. The CDR3 sequence: CASSGWTSGGHYEQYF. In DNA form, the CDR3 reads TGTGCCAGCAGCGGATGGACTAGCGGGGGACATTACGAGCAGTACTTC. This chain connects TRBV5-6 to TRBJ2-7; 13 bases are a match to TRBD2. Germline trimming cut 4 bases from V and 4 bases from J; bases unmatched to any gene: 8. Germline-derived CDR1 and CDR2 are SGHDT and YYEEEE. The CDR3 length is 16 residues. The complete variable domain, with remaining parts taken from reference TRBV5-6 and TRBJ2-7, reads DAGVTQSPTHLIKTRGQQVTLRCSPKSGHDTVSWYQQALGQGPQFIFQYYEEEERQRGNFPDRFSGHQFPNYSSELNVNALLLGDSALYLCASSGWTSGGHYEQYFGPGTRLTVT.

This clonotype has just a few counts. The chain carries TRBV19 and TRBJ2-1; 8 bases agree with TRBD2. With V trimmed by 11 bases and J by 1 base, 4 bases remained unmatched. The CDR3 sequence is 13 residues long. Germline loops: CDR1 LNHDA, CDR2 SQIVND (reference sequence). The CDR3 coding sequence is TGTGCCGCGGGGGGTAGTTCCTACAATGAGCAGTTCTTC. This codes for CAAGGSSYNEQFF.

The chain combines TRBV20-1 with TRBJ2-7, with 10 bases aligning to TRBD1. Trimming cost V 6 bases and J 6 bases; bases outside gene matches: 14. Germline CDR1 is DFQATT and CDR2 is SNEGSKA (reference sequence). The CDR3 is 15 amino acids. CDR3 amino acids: CSARDRGPILVEQYF. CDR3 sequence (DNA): TGCAGTGCCAGGGACAGGGGCCCCATATTGGTCGAGCAGTACTTC.

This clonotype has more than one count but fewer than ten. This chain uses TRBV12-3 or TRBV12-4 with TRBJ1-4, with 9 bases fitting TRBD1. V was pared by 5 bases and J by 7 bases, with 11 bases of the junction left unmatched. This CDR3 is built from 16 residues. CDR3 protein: CASSPATGGYSEKLFF. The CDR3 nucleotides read TGTGCCAGCAGTCCAGCAACAGGGGGCTATAGTGAAAAACTGTTTTTT.

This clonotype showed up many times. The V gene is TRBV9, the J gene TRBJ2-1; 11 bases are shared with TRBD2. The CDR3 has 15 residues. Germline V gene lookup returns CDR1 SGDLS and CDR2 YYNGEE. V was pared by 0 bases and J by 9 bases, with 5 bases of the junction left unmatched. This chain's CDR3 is CASSVESSGGSEQFF. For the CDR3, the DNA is TGTGCCAGCAGCGTAGAATCTAGCGGGGGGAGTGAGCAGTTCTTC.

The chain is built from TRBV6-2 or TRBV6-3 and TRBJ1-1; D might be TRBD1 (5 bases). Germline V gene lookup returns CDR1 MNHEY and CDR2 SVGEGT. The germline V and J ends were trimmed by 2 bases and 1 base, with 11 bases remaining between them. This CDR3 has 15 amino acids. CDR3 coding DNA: TGTGCCAGCAGTTACGCGGGGCAGACGAACACTGAAGCTTTCTTT. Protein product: CASSYAGQTNTEAFF.

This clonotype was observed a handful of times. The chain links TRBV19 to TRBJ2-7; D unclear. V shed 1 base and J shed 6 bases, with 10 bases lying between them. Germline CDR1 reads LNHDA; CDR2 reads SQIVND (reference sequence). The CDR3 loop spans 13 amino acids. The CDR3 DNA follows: TGTGCCAGTAGTATAGGTTCAAAGGCCGAGCAGTACTTC. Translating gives CASSIGSKAEQYF.

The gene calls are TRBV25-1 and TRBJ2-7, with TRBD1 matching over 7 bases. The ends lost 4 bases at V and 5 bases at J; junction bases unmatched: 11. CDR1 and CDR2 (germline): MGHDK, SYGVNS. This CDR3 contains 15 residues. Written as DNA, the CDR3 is TGTGCCAGCAGTGCTGGGACAGTGGCGATGGACGAGCAGTACTTC. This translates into CASSAGTVAMDEQYF.

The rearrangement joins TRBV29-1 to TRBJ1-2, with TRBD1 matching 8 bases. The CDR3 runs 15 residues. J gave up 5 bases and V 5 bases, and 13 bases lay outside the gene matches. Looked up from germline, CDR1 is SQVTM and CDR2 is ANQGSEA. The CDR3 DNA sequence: TGCAGCGTTAGGAAAGGGACAGGACTCAATTATGGCTACACCTTC. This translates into CSVRKGTGLNYGYTF.

The CDR3 loop is CASSQADNEQFF. CDR3 bases: TGCGCCAGCAGCCAAGCGGACAATGAGCAGTTCTTC. This chain links TRBV4-3 with TRBJ2-1, with D hard to call. Trimming took 1 base from V and 5 from J, leaving 3 bases between them. This CDR3 is built from 12 residues. Germline V gene data show CDR1 as LGHNA and CDR2 as YSLEER.

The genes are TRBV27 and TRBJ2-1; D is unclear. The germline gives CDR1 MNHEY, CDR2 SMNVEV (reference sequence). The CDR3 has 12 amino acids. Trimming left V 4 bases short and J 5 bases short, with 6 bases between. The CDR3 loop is CASSSRHNEQFF. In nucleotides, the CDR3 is TGTGCCAGCAGTTCACGTCACAATGAGCAGTTCTTC.

For the CDR3, the DNA is TGTGCCAGCTCACTACATCGCGGGAGTCCCCCCTACGAGCAGTACTTC. Amino acid sequence: CASSLHRGSPPYEQYF. The rearrangement links TRBV18 to TRBJ2-7; 7 nucleotides line up with TRBD2. V lost 4 bases to trimming and J lost 2 bases; unmatched junction nucleotides: 11. Looked up from germline, CDR1 is KGHSH and CDR2 is LQKENI. The CDR3 has 16 amino acids.

The CDR3 spells CASSHGTSYEQYF. The CDR3 DNA sequence: TGCGCCAGCAGCCATGGGACCTCCTACGAGCAGTACTTC. The chain has TRBV4-1 and TRBJ2-7; the D gene could be TRBD1 or TRBD2 (5 bases each). Germline V CDR1 and CDR2: MGHRA, YSYEKL. This CDR3 is 13 amino acids long. V was shortened by 3 bases and J by 0 bases, with 6 bases between the two germline ends.